The rows below give T cell receptor beta chains drawn from one sample of a study of blood T cell repertoires in COVID-19. The table came from immunoSEQ multiplex PCR; TCRdb's copy has only in-frame clones and leaves some out. In the table there are some 120,000 clones, approximately 90% of which are singletons. Sequenced sample: peripheral blood. These receptor sequences come from a human donor with active COVID-19. The donor label of this sample is uncertain. The CDR3 runs from the conserved cysteine through the conserved F or W. The order of the fields is D gene, clone size, J gene, V gene, CDR3 DNA, CDR3 protein. D genes are given only for firm matches. The size field is filled for only some rows; it gives once, few, many or a size class.

TRBD1	once	TRBJ1-5	TRBV30	TGTGCCTGGAGCGGAAAAGGGACAGGGTTTTGGCCCCAGCATTTT	CAWSGKGTGFWPQHF
TRBD1	-	TRBJ1-1	TRBV27	TGTGCCACCCGAAGACCGGGACAGGGGAGAATAAACACTGAAGCTTTCTTT	CATRRPGQGRINTEAFF
TRBD2	-	TRBJ2-3	TRBV5-1	TGCGCCAGCAGCCTACACGGACTAGTAAGCACAGATACGCAGTATTTT	CASSLHGLVSTDTQYF
-	-	TRBJ1-1	TRBV27	TGTGCCAGCAGTTTATTCCGGGGGGTGAACACTGAAGCTTTCTTT	CASSLFRGVNTEAFF
TRBD1	-	TRBJ1-1	TRBV19	TGTGCCAGTAGTAACGGAGGGACAGGAAACACTGAAGCTTTCTTT	CASSNGGTGNTEAFF
-	-	TRBJ1-2	TRBV4-3	TGCGCCAGCAGTCGTTTAGCCCAGACAGAACCCTATGGCTACACCTTC	CASSRLAQTEPYGYTF
-	-	TRBJ1-1	TRBV7-9	TGTGCCAGCAGCCCGGGGAGGGGCGCGAACACTGAAGCTTTCTTT	CASSPGRGANTEAFF
TRBD1	-	TRBJ1-1	TRBV7-2	TGTGCCAGCAGCCCCCGGGACAGGGGGAACACTGAAGCTTTCTTT	CASSPRDRGNTEAFF
TRBD1	-	TRBJ1-6	TRBV27	TGTGCCAGCAGACGATACGGGACAGGGGATAATTCACCCCTCCACTTT	CASRRYGTGDNSPLHF
TRBD1	-	TRBJ2-7	TRBV2	TGTGCCAGCAGAAAAGGGCTAGGGGGCGCCTCCTACGAGCAGTACTTC	CASRKGLGGASYEQYF
TRBD1	-	TRBJ2-7	TRBV7-9	TGTGCCAGCAGCCAGGACAGGGCAAGAGTACGAGAGCAGTACTTC	CASSQDRARVREQYF
-	-	TRBJ1-4	TRBV5-1	TGCGCCAGCACCTTGACCGGAGGGGAGGAAAAACTGTTTTTT	CASTLTGGEEKLFF
TRBD1	once	TRBJ2-7	TRBV28	TGTGCCAGCTCAGGGGGAATAACCTACGAGCAGTACTTC	CASSGGITYEQYF
TRBD1	few	TRBJ1-6	TRBV5-4	TGTGCCAGCAGCTTGAAGACAGGGGAAAATTCACCCCTCCACTTT	CASSLKTGENSPLHF
-	-	TRBJ1-2	TRBV7-3	TGTGCCAGCAGCTTAGCGGCAGGGAATGGCTACACCTTC	CASSLAAGNGYTF
TRBD2	-	TRBJ2-7	TRBV15	TGTGCCACCAGCAGAGACGGGACTAGCGGAATCGAGCAGTACTTC	CATSRDGTSGIEQYF
-	few	TRBJ1-1	TRBV25-1	TGTGCCAGCAGTGCTGGACAGCCTGAAGCTTTCTTT	CASSAGQPEAFF
-	once	TRBJ1-2	TRBV3-1/TRBV3-2	TGTGCCAGCAGCCGCCAGGGACACCTTAACTATGGCTACACCTTC	CASSRQGHLNYGYTF
TRBD1	-	TRBJ2-7	TRBV18	TGTGCCAGCTCATCCAAGACAGGGGGTATTGCCGAGCAGTACTTC	CASSSKTGGIAEQYF
TRBD2	-	TRBJ2-3	TRBV5-6	TGTGCCAGCAGCTCGGGACTAGCGGGGGGGCCGGGTAGCACAGATACGCAGTATTTT	CASSSGLAGGPGSTDTQYF
-	-	TRBJ1-3	TRBV4-3	TGCGCCAGCAGCCAAGTGCTAAGCAAAAGCTCTGGAAACACCATATATTTT	CASSQVLSKSSGNTIYF
-	-	TRBJ2-5	TRBV9	TGTGCCAGCAGCGGACAATACAGGGGGGGTACAGAAGAGACCCAGTACTTC	CASSGQYRGGTEETQYF
-	-	TRBJ1-1	TRBV4-1	TGCGCCAGCAGCCAAGGGAGGACAGCGTTGAACACTGAAGCTTTCTTT	CASSQGRTALNTEAFF